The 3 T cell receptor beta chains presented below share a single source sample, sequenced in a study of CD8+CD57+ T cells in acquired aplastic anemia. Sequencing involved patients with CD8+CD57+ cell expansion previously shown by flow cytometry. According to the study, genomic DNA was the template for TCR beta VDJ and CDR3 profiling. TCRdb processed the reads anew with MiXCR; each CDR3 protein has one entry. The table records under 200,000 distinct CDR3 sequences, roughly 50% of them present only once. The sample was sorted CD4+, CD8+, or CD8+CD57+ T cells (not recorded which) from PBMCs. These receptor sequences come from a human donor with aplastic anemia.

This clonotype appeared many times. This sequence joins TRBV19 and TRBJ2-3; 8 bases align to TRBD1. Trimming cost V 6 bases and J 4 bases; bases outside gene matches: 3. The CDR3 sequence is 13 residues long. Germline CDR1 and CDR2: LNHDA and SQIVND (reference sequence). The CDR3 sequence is CASSMTGADTQYF. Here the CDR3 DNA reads TGTGCCAGTAGCATGACAGGGGCAGATACGCAGTATTTT.

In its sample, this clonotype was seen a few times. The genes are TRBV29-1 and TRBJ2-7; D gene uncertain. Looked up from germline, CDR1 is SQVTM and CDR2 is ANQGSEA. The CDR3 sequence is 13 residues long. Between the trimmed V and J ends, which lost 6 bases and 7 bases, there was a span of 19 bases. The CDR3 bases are TGCAGCGTCTACACCCGGGCTAGGCGGGAGCAGTACTTC. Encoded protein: CSVYTRARREQYF.

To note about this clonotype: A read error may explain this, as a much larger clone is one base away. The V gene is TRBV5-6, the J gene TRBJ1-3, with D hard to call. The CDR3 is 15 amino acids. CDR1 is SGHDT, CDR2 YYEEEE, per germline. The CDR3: CASSPLGEPGNTTYF. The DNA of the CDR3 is TGTGCCAGCAGCCCCTTGGGAGAACCTGGAAACACCACATATTTT.